This T cell receptor (beta chain) was recorded in a study of T cells in Graves' hyperthyroidism and ophthalmopathy. The wider study: Pretreatment peripheral blood was obtained at initial diagnosis.

The authors deemed Graves' hyperthyroidism stable absent ophthalmopathy progression within 18 months. Diagnoses rested on clinical symptoms, serum thyroxine and TRAb, thyroid ultrasound and orbital computed tomography. Germline V gives CDR1 MDHEN, CDR2 SYDVKM. The CDR3 is 17 amino acids. With 3 bases removed from V and 3 bases from J, the gap between germline ends came to 18 bases. This clonotype was counted at least ten times. RNA transcripts yielded amplified TCR beta CDR3 regions. The TCR CDR3 was amplified in a first-round RT-PCR using the HTBI primer set. Via MiXCR, TCRdb re-called the multiplex PCR reads, giving one row per CDR3 protein. The sample has about 180,000 distinct CDR3 sequences; 15% to 20% are singletons.

The rearrangement links TRBV28 to TRBJ2-1, with TRBD2 as a possible D gene (6 bases). This clonotype originated in a woman aged 50 to 60 with Graves' hyperthyroidism. Sequencing was performed on blood. CDR3 bases: TGTGCCAGCAGTTTTCCATCCCGGGACTCACACTACAATGAGCAGTTCTTC. It codes for CASSFPSRDSHYNEQFF.